This T cell receptor beta chain was retrieved from a study of molecular identifiers for immune sequencing clone quantification. Background on the study: Four of five RNA aliquots from approximately 20,000 or 100,000 naive CD8 T cells were sequenced. General study findings and limits: Clonotypes surpassing 20 RNA copies contained over 98% of effector molecules, versus under 1% in naive cells.

Trimming removed 5 bases from V and 9 bases from J; junction bases left unmatched: 14. The germline V gene has CDR1 MNHEY and CDR2 SMNVEV (reference sequence). The CDR3 length is 15 residues. Via MiXCR, TCRdb re-called the PCR reads, giving one row per CDR3 protein. In the table there are roughly 24,000 distinct CDR3 sequences, approximately 17% of which are singletons. This clonotype was seen repeatedly, ten times or more. No antigen is known for it. The chain combines TRBV27 with TRBJ1-1; 8 bases are shared with TRBD1. The TCR comes from a human donor in good health. Some libraries in this study had Jurkat cell RNA spiked in. The source material was naive CD8+ T cells from blood, with Jurkat cell RNA spiked in. The subset here: FACS-sorted CD8+CD4-CCR7+CD45RA+ naive T cells. The CDR3 DNA follows: TGTGCCAGCAGTGAACTGGGGACAGGACATCTCAAAGCTTTCTTT. Translated: CASSELGTGHLKAFF.